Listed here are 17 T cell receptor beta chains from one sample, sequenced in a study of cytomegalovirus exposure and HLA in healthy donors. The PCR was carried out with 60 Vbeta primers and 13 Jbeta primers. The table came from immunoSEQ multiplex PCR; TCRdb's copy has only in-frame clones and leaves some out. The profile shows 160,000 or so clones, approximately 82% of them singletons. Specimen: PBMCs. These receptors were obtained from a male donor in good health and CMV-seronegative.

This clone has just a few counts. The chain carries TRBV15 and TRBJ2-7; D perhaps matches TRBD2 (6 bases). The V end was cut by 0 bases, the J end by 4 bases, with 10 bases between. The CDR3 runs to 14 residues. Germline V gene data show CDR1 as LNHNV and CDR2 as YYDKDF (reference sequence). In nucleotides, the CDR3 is TGTGCCACCAGCAGAGATGATAGCGGTTACGAGCAGTACTTC. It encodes CATSRDDSGYEQYF.

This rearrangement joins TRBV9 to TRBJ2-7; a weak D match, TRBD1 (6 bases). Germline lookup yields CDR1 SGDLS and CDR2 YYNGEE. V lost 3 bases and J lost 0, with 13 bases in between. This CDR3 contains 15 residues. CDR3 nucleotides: TGTGCCAGCAGCGCTGAGGACAGAACCTCCTACGAGCAGTACTTC. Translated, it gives CASSAEDRTSYEQYF.

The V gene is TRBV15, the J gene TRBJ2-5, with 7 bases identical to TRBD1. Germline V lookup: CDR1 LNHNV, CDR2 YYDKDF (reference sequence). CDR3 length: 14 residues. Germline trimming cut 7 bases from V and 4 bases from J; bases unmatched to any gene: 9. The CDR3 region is CATKGGSRVETQYF. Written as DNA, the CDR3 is TGTGCCACCAAAGGGGGCAGTCGAGTAGAGACCCAGTACTTC.

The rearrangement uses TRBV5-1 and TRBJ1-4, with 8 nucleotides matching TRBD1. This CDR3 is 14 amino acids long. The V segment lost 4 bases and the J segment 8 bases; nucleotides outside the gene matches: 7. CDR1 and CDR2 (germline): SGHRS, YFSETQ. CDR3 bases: TGCGCCAGCAGCCGAGGACAGGGAGAGGAAAAACTGTTTTTT. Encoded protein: CASSRGQGEEKLFF.

The CDR3 sequence is CASDLASGQFF. The CDR3 region has the DNA TGTGCCAGCGACCTAGCCTCGGGGCAGTTCTTC. The chain carries TRBV21-1 and TRBJ2-1; the DNA was not used to check the table's D call, TRBD2. TRBV21-1 is an annotated pseudogene. The CDR3 is made up of 11 amino acids.

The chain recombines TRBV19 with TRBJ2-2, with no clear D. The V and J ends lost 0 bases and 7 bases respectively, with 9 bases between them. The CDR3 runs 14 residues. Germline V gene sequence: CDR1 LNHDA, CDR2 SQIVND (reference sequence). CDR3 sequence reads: CASSIETNHGELFF. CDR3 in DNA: TGTGCCAGTAGTATAGAAACTAACCACGGGGAGCTGTTTTTT.

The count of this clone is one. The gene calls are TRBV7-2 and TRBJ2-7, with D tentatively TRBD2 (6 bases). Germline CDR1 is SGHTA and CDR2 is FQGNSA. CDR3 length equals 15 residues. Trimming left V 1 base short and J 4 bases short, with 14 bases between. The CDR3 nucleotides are TGTGCCAGCAGCTTAGGATCCGGGGGTGGGTACGAGCAGTACTTC. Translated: CASSLGSGGGYEQYF.

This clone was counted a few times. The CDR3 DNA is TGTGCCAGCATAGAAGGCGGGAGAAAGACCCAGTACTTC. Encoded protein: CASIEGGRKTQYF. J is TRBJ2-5 and V is TRBV2; TRBD2 matches 7 bases. This CDR3 is 13 amino acids long. The germline gives CDR1 SNHLY, CDR2 FYNNEI. V was pared by 7 bases and J by 6 bases, with 8 bases of the junction left unmatched.

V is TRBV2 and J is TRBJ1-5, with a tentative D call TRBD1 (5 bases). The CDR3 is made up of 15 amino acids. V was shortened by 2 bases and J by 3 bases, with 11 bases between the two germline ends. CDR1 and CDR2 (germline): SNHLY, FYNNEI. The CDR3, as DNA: TGTGCCAGCAGTGAACGGGCAGGGAACAATCAGCCCCAGCATTTT. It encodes CASSERAGNNQPQHF.

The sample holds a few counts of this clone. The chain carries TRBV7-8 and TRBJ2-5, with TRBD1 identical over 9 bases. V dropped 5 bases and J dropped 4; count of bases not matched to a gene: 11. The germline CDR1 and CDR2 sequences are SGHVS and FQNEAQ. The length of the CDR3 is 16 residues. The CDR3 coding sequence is TGTGCCAGCAGCCCTCAGGCGGGACAGGGAGGAGAGACCCAGTACTTC. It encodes CASSPQAGQGGETQYF.

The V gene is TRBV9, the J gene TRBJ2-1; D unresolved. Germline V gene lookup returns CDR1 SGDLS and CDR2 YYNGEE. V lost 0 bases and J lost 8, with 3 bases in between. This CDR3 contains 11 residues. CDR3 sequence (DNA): TGTGCCAGCAGCGTAGCCGATGAGCAGTTCTTC. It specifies CASSVADEQFF.

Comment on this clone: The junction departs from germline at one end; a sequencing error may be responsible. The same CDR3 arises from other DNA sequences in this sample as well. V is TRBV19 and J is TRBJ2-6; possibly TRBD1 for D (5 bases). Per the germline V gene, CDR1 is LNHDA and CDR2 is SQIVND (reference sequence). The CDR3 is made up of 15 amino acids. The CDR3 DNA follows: TGTGCCAGTAGTCCTATAATCTCTGGGGCCAACGTCCTGACCTTC. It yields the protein CASSPIISGANVLTF.

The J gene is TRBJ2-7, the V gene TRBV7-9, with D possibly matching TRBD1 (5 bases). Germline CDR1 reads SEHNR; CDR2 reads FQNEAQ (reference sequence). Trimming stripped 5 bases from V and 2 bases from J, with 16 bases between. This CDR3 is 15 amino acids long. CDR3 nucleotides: TGTGCCAGCAGCATCACGACAGACGAAGCCTACGAGCAGTACTTC. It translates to CASSITTDEAYEQYF.

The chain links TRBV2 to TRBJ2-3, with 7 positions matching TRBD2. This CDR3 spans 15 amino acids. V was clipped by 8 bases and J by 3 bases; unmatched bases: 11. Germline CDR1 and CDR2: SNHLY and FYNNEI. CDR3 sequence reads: CASLLLALGTDTQYF. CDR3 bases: TGTGCCAGCCTCCTACTAGCGTTAGGTACAGATACGCAGTATTTT.

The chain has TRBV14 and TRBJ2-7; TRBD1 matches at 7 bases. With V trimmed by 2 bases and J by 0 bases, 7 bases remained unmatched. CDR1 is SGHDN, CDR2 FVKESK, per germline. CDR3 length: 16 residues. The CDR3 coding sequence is TGTGCCAGCAGCCAAACTGGACAGGTGAGCTCCTACGAGCAGTACTTC. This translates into CASSQTGQVSSYEQYF.

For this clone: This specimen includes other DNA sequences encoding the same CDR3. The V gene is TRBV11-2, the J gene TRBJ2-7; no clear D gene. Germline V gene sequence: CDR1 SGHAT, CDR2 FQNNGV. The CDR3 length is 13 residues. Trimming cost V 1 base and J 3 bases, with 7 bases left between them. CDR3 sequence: CASSLGTSYEQYF. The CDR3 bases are TGTGCCAGCAGCTTAGGAACAAGCTACGAGCAGTACTTC.

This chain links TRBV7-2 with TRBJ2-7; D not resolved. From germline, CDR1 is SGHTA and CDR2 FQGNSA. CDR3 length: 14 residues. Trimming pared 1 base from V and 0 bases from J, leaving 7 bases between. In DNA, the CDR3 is TGTGCCAGCAGCTTAGTCGGTTACTCCTACGAGCAGTACTTC. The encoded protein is CASSLVGYSYEQYF. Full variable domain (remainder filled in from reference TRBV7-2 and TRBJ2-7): GAGVSQSPSNKVTEKGKDVELRCDPISGHTALYWYRQSLGQGLEFLIYFQGNSAPDKSGLPSDRFSAERTGGSVSTLTIQRTQQEDSAVYLCASSLVGYSYEQYFGPGTRLTVT.